The 13 T cell receptor beta chains below come from one sample, sequenced in a study of shared clonotypes between healthy human individuals. Here immunoSEQ multiplex PCR was the method, and the copy in TCRdb shows in-frame clones only, minus some. This table has approximately 530,000 clones, about 96% appearing once. Sequenced material: naive CD4+ T cells sorted from blood. Subset in this sample: CD45RA+ positively selected. The receptor set was obtained from a woman aged 25 to 45 in good health.

CDR3 coding DNA: TGTGCCAGCAGTTTATATAGTAGCGACATCTACAATGAGCAGTTCTTC. This sequence encodes CASSLYSSDIYNEQFF. The V gene is TRBV28, the J gene TRBJ2-1, with D possibly being TRBD2 (5 bases). The CDR3 runs to 16 residues. Germline CDR1 MDHEN, CDR2 SYDVKM. Trimming took off 1 base at V and 3 bases at J, with 13 bases between the two ends.

The V call is TRBV27, the J call TRBJ1-2, with a weak D call TRBD1 (5 bases). Trimming left V 2 bases short and J 10 bases short, with 11 bases between. The length of the CDR3 is 12 residues. Germline CDR1 is MNHEY and CDR2 is SMNVEV (reference sequence). This CDR3 reads CASSLEGFVYTF. The CDR3 region has the DNA TGTGCCAGCAGTTTAGAGGGGTTTGTCTACACCTTC.

J is TRBJ1-2 and V is TRBV29-1; D is uncertain. The CDR3 contains 12 residues. Trimming cost V 4 bases and J 0 bases, with 6 bases left between them. CDR1 is SQVTM and CDR2 is ANQGSEA in the germline V gene. CDR3 in DNA: TGCAGCGTTGTGAGGACTAACTATGGCTACACCTTC. Translated: CSVVRTNYGYTF. Full variable domain (outside the CDR3, taken from reference TRBV29-1 and TRBJ1-2): SAVISQKPSRDICQRGTSLTIQCQVDSQVTMMFWYRQQPGQSLTLIATANQGSEATYESGFVIDKFPISRPNLTFSTLTVSNMSPEDSSIYLCSVVRTNYGYTFGSGTRLTVV.

This chain joins TRBV18 and TRBJ1-5; D may be TRBD1 (5 bases). Germline-derived CDR1 and CDR2 are KGHSH and LQKENI. Trimming removed 3 bases at V and 2 bases at J, with 11 bases between. This CDR3 has 15 residues. The CDR3 DNA reads TGTGCCAGCTCACCCCCCCCAGGGCGCAATCAGCCCCAGCATTTT. It is translated as CASSPPPGRNQPQHF. Full variable domain (remainder filled in from reference TRBV18 and TRBJ1-5): NAGVMQNPRHLVRRRGQEARLRCSPMKGHSHVYWYRQLPEEGLKFMVYLQKENIIDESGMPKERFSAEFPKEGPSILRIQQVVRGDSAAYFCASSPPPGRNQPQHFGDGTRLSIL.

The chain uses TRBV9 and TRBJ1-1, with D uncertain. The ends were cut back, 0 bases at V and 7 bases at J, with 7 bases in the middle. In germline, CDR1 is SGDLS, CDR2 YYNGEE. This CDR3 has 12 residues. In DNA form, the CDR3 reads TGTGCCAGCAGCGTAGTTTTCGGTGAAGCTTTCTTT. It encodes CASSVVFGEAFF.

V and J are TRBV19 and TRBJ2-3, with no clear D. The CDR3 extends over 11 amino acids. Trimming shortened V by 6 bases and J by 8 bases, and 9 bases separated the two germline ends. Germline-derived CDR1 and CDR2 are LNHDA and SQIVND (reference sequence). As DNA, the CDR3 is TGTGCCAGTAGCCCCGGCCGTACGCAGTATTTT. Its protein product is CASSPGRTQYF.

The V gene is TRBV5-1, the J gene TRBJ2-3, with TRBD2 identical over 12 bases. The CDR3 has 16 amino acids. The germline V gene encodes CDR1 SGHRS and CDR2 YFSETQ. J lost 0 bases, V lost 4 bases, and 3 bases had no gene match. CDR3 DNA sequence: TGCGCCAGCAGCGCCGGGACTAGCGGGAGCACAGATACGCAGTATTTT. It codes for CASSAGTSGSTDTQYF.

This clone was observed a single time. The rearrangement uses TRBV2 and TRBJ2-3, with D tentatively TRBD2 (6 bases). Trimming shortened V by 9 bases and J by 4 bases, and 23 bases separated the two germline ends. The CDR3 consists of 16 residues. Germline CDR1 and CDR2: SNHLY and FYNNEI. DNA for the CDR3: TGTGCCAGTAGGGTTGGGGTTAGCGGTACTTCAGATACGCAGTATTTT. It yields the protein CASRVGVSGTSDTQYF.

This chain connects TRBV6-1 to TRBJ2-7; D is unclear. The length of the CDR3 is 13 residues. V lost 1 base and J lost 6, with 10 bases in between. Germline V gene sequence: CDR1 MNHNS, CDR2 SASEGT. The CDR3 spells CASSEDPRPEQYF. DNA of the CDR3: TGTGCCAGCAGTGAAGACCCCAGGCCCGAGCAGTACTTC.

V gene TRBV28 combines with J gene TRBJ2-7, with 8 nucleotides matching TRBD1. This CDR3 has 15 amino acids. The V gene's germline CDR1 is MDHEN and CDR2 SYDVKM. V shed 4 bases and J 3 bases; nucleotides not matched to a gene: 8. CDR3 amino acids: CASSSRDRSYYEQYF. The CDR3, as DNA: TGTGCCAGCAGTTCCCGGGACAGGAGTTACTACGAGCAGTACTTC.

This clone has a single count. The chain is built from TRBV4-1 and TRBJ2-7; tentatively, D is TRBD1 (6 bases). CDR1 and CDR2 from the germline V gene are MGHRA and YSYEKL. The V gene lost 6 bases and the J gene lost 2 bases, with 17 bases spanning the gap. The CDR3 is made up of 15 amino acids. The chain's CDR3 is CASRKEGQGTYEQYF. The CDR3 bases are TGCGCCAGCAGAAAAGAGGGGCAGGGGACCTACGAGCAGTACTTC.

The V and J genes are TRBV28 and TRBJ2-7, with a tentative D call TRBD1 (6 bases). Germline CDR1 MDHEN, CDR2 SYDVKM. The CDR3 length is 15 residues. Between the trimmed V and J ends, which lost 3 bases and 6 bases, there was a span of 18 bases. The CDR3 is CASSLDTDRSGEQYF. The CDR3, as DNA: TGTGCCAGCAGTTTGGACACAGACAGGTCCGGCGAGCAGTACTTC.

V usage is TRBV11-2 and J usage is TRBJ2-7, with 9 bases fitting TRBD2. The CDR3 sequence is 17 residues long. Looked up from germline, CDR1 is SGHAT and CDR2 is FQNNGV. The J segment lost 6 bases and the V segment lost 5 bases, leaving 17 bases of the junction unmatched. CDR3 DNA sequence: TGTGCCAGCAGCCCCCGTGGTAGCGGGAGTGGCGATGGCGAGCAGTACTTC. Protein: CASSPRGSGSGDGEQYF.